Listed below are T cell receptor beta chains from one sample, sequenced in a study of beta chain features in type 1 diabetes. Libraries were prepared by immunoSEQ multiplex PCR; TCRdb keeps only in-frame clonotypes and omits some of them. This sample has 680,000 or so clones; around 15% occur once, and the top ten carry about 0.087%. The sequenced sample was naive CD4+ T cells from blood. Receptor source: a man aged 18 to 29 in good health. Each CDR3 is given with its conserved first and last residue. The order of the fields is clone size, D gene, V gene, J gene, CDR3 protein, CDR3 DNA. D genes are given only for firm matches. Not all rows give a size; the values are once, few, many and, for expanded clones, a class.

size: few; D: NA; V: TRBV9; J: TRBJ2-7; CDR3: CASSVASSESYEQYF; DNA: TGTGCCAGCAGCGTAGCGTCGTCAGAGTCCTACGAGCAGTACTTC
size: NA; D: TRBD2; V: TRBV9; J: TRBJ2-1; CDR3: CASSITSGWRNEQFF; DNA: TGTGCCAGCAGCATTACTAGCGGGTGGCGCAATGAGCAGTTCTTC
size: few; D: NA; V: TRBV7-6; J: TRBJ1-2; CDR3: CASSRRGQMDGYTF; DNA: TGTGCCAGCAGCCGCCGGGGGCAAATGGATGGCTACACCTTC
size: NA; D: NA; V: TRBV6-6; J: TRBJ2-1; CDR3: CASMDRSSYNEQFF; DNA: TGTGCCAGTATGGACAGAAGTTCTTACAATGAGCAGTTCTTC
size: NA; D: NA; V: TRBV7-2; J: TRBJ2-7; CDR3: CASSQPGPAHEQYF; DNA: TGTGCCAGCAGCCAACCCGGACCGGCCCACGAGCAGTACTTC
size: NA; D: TRBD1; V: TRBV5-4; J: TRBJ2-5; CDR3: CASSHPGRGQVETQYF; DNA: TGTGCCAGCAGCCACCCGGGCAGGGGGCAGGTAGAGACCCAGTACTTC
size: few; D: NA; V: TRBV5-1; J: TRBJ2-7; CDR3: CASSLVTDSYEQYF; DNA: TGCGCCAGCAGCTTGGTGACAGATTCCTACGAGCAGTACTTC
size: few; D: NA; V: TRBV2; J: TRBJ1-1; CDR3: CASRPPGRGLDTEAFF; DNA: TGTGCCAGCAGACCCCCGGGGAGGGGACTGGACACTGAAGCTTTCTTT
size: NA; D: TRBD2; V: TRBV5-4; J: TRBJ2-3; CDR3: CASSFAWASGGTDTDTQYF; DNA: TGTGCCAGCAGCTTCGCATGGGCTAGCGGGGGGACAGACACAGATACGCAGTATTTT
size: NA; D: TRBD2; V: TRBV4-2; J: TRBJ2-1; CDR3: CASSLGTSGGSYNEQFF; DNA: TGTGCCAGCAGCCTTGGGACTAGCGGGGGCTCCTACAATGAGCAGTTCTTC
size: few; D: NA; V: TRBV6-1; J: TRBJ1-3; CDR3: CASSEDVANTIYF; DNA: TGTGCCAGCAGTGAAGATGTCGCGAACACCATATATTTT
size: few; D: NA; V: TRBV30; J: TRBJ2-2; CDR3: CAWSALQGGELFF; DNA: TGTGCCTGGAGTGCTCTACAGGGAGGGGAGCTGTTTTTT
size: NA; D: TRBD1; V: TRBV5-1; J: TRBJ1-1; CDR3: CASSLAGQGAKAFF; DNA: TGCGCCAGCAGCTTGGCCGGGCAGGGGGCGAAAGCTTTCTTT
size: NA; D: NA; V: TRBV5-1; J: TRBJ2-7; CDR3: CASSLIPGTQSYEQYF; DNA: TGCGCCAGCAGCTTAATACCCGGGACCCAGTCCTACGAGCAGTACTTC
size: NA; D: NA; V: TRBV7-3; J: TRBJ2-3; CDR3: CASSLGAGAPLGTDTQYF; DNA: TGTGCCAGCAGCTTAGGGGCGGGGGCCCCTTTAGGGACAGATACGCAGTATTTT
size: NA; D: TRBD1; V: TRBV11-2; J: TRBJ2-1; CDR3: CASSPRTGEGINEQFF; DNA: TGTGCCAGCAGCCCTCGGACAGGGGAAGGAATTAATGAGCAGTTCTTC
size: NA; D: TRBD1; V: TRBV4-3; J: TRBJ2-3; CDR3: CASSQESRGKTDTQYF; DNA: TGCGCCAGCAGCCAAGAGTCCAGGGGGAAAACAGATACGCAGTATTTT
size: NA; D: NA; V: TRBV7-9; J: TRBJ2-2; CDR3: CASSLWLTNTGELFF; DNA: TGTGCCAGCAGCTTGTGGTTAACGAACACCGGGGAGCTGTTTTTT
size: NA; D: NA; V: TRBV27; J: TRBJ2-2; CDR3: CASRYTGGKPGELFF; DNA: TGTGCCAGCAGATACACCGGAGGGAAGCCCGGGGAGCTGTTTTTT
size: few; D: NA; V: TRBV25-1; J: TRBJ2-2; CDR3: CASSPRINTGELFF; DNA: TGTGCCAGCAGTCCGAGAATCAACACCGGGGAGCTGTTTTTT
size: NA; D: TRBD1; V: TRBV7-8; J: TRBJ2-7; CDR3: CASSIRRDRVTYEQYF; DNA: TGTGCCAGCAGTATTAGGAGGGACAGGGTAACCTACGAGCAGTACTTC
size: few; D: NA; V: TRBV28; J: TRBJ2-7; CDR3: CASSHTPYEQYF; DNA: TGTGCCAGCAGTCACACCCCTTACGAGCAGTACTTC
size: NA; D: TRBD2; V: TRBV15; J: TRBJ2-3; CDR3: CATSRTIGLAGGTDTQYF; DNA: TGTGCCACCAGCAGAACGATAGGACTAGCGGGGGGTACAGATACGCAGTATTTT